Below are 16 T cell receptor beta chains sequenced from a single sample in a study of T cell repertoires in ileal Crohn's disease. Sample time point: neoterminal ileum biopsy at postoperative endoscopy, about 6 months after surgery. The table came from immunoSEQ multiplex PCR; TCRdb's copy has only in-frame clones and leaves some out. The sample yields 9,500 to 15,000 clones, around 86% seen once. Sequences were obtained from ileal tissue. The receptors derive from an adult with Crohn's disease.

By share, this clone counts as medium-sized. The rearrangement uses TRBV7-6 and TRBJ2-1; 11 bases match TRBD2. V trimming: 1 base; J trimming: 0 bases; junction bases outside the gene matches: 5. The CDR3 is 18 residues long. Germline lookup yields CDR1 SGHVS and CDR2 FNYEAQ. CDR3 region: CASSLVSGRASSYNEQFF. CDR3 nucleotide sequence: TGTGCCAGCAGCTTAGTTAGCGGGAGGGCGAGCTCCTACAATGAGCAGTTCTTC.

For the CDR3, the DNA is TGTGCCAGCACGATGGGGACTAGCGGCCTAAATGAGCAGTTCTTC. Encoded protein: CASTMGTSGLNEQFF. J is TRBJ2-1 and V is TRBV11-2; 11 bases are shared with TRBD2. The CDR3 consists of 15 residues. Per germline, CDR1 SGHAT and CDR2 FQNNGV. The ends lost 7 bases at V and 7 bases at J; junction bases unmatched: 9.

This clone was detected only a few times. The V call is TRBV30, the J call TRBJ1-2; a possible D gene is TRBD1 (6 bases). The germline V gene has CDR1 GTSNPN and CDR2 SVGIG (reference sequence). The CDR3 is 13 residues long. Between the trimmed V and J ends, which lost 0 bases and 6 bases, there was a span of 11 bases. This CDR3 is CAWSVARGNGYTF. The CDR3 bases are TGTGCCTGGAGTGTAGCCAGGGGAAATGGCTACACCTTC.

This clone showed up just once. The gene calls are TRBV11-2 and TRBJ2-2, with 10 positions matching TRBD2. Germline-derived CDR1 and CDR2 are SGHAT and FQNNGV. Losses at the gene ends were 2 bases for V and 0 bases for J; bases not matched to a gene: 3. The CDR3 loop spans 17 amino acids. CDR3 region: CASSLLAGEPNTGELFF. The DNA of the CDR3 is TGTGCCAGCAGCTTACTAGCGGGGGAGCCGAACACCGGGGAGCTGTTTTTT. The complete variable domain, with remaining parts taken from reference TRBV11-2 and TRBJ2-2, reads EAGVAQSPRYKIIEKRQSVAFWCNPISGHATLYWYQQILGQGPKLLIQFQNNGVVDDSQLPKDRFSAERLKGVDSTLKIQPAKLEDSAVYLCASSLLAGEPNTGELFFGEGSRLTVL.

The chain uses TRBV10-3 and TRBJ2-7; TRBD1 matches 8 bases. CDR1 and CDR2 (germline): ENHRY, SYGVKD. CDR3 length equals 15 residues. The J segment lost 3 bases and the V segment lost 11 bases, leaving 15 bases of the junction unmatched. The CDR3: CADTGTGWTRYEQYF. CDR3 bases: TGTGCCGACACCGGGACAGGTTGGACGCGCTACGAGCAGTACTTC.

The chain carries TRBV7-2 and TRBJ1-5; 7 bases fit TRBD1. Germline CDR1 is SGHTA and CDR2 is FQGNSA. J was trimmed by 0 bases and V by 2 bases; bases with no gene match: 13. This CDR3 contains 19 residues. Here the CDR3 DNA reads TGTGCCAGCAGCTTAAGGACCGCCAGACAGGGTTATAGCAATCAGCCCCAGCATTTT. It codes for CASSLRTARQGYSNQPQHF.

This chain links TRBV30 with TRBJ2-5; tentative D call: TRBD2 (5 bases). Germline CDR1 GTSNPN, CDR2 SVGIG (reference sequence). The V and J ends lost 7 bases and 2 bases respectively, with 14 bases between them. The length of the CDR3 is 13 residues. The CDR3 sequence is CASTQGRQETQYF. DNA for the CDR3: TGTGCCTCGACGCAAGGGAGACAAGAGACCCAGTACTTC. Drawing the rest from reference TRBV30 and TRBJ2-5, the complete variable domain is SQTIHQWPATLVQPVGSPLSLECTVEGTSNPNLYWYRQAAGRGLQLLFYSVGIGQISSEVPQNLSASRPQDRQFILSSKKLLLSDSGFYLCASTQGRQETQYFGPGTRLLVL.

This clone was seen a handful of times. This chain links TRBV7-9 with TRBJ2-2; tentatively, D is TRBD1 (6 bases). CDR3 length: 16 residues. The ends were cut back, 3 bases at V and 4 bases at J, with 15 bases in the middle. Germline values: CDR1 SEHNR, CDR2 FQNEAQ (reference sequence). Written as DNA, the CDR3 is TGTGCCAGCAGCTTCTATACAGGGTCGGGCACCGGGGAGCTGTTTTTT. Protein product: CASSFYTGSGTGELFF. The whole variable domain, remainder taken from reference TRBV7-9 and TRBJ2-2, is DTGVSQNPRHKITKRGQNVTFRCDPISEHNRLYWYRQTLGQGPEFLTYFQNEAQLEKSRLLSDRFSAERPKGSFSTLEIQRTEQGDSAMYLCASSFYTGSGTGELFFGEGSRLTVL.

The J gene is TRBJ1-4, the V gene TRBV6-5; possibly TRBD1 for D (5 bases). Between the trimmed V and J ends, which lost 0 bases and 7 bases, there was a span of 12 bases. Germline V gene lookup returns CDR1 MNHEY and CDR2 SVGAGI. The CDR3 is 15 residues long. As DNA, the CDR3 is TGTGCCAGCAGTTACTCGATGGGGGGGGGTGAAAAACTGTTTTTT. Its translation is CASSYSMGGGEKLFF.

The chain uses TRBV19 and TRBJ2-1; 12 bases are shared with TRBD2. This CDR3 region has 15 residues. Germline CDR1 reads LNHDA; CDR2 reads SQIVND (reference sequence). J gave up 9 bases and V 5 bases, and 8 bases lay outside the gene matches. CDR3 amino acids: CASSSLAGGVGEQFF. In DNA form, the CDR3 reads TGTGCCAGTAGTTCCCTAGCGGGGGGGGTGGGTGAGCAGTTCTTC. The full variable domain, with the rest looked up from reference TRBV19 and TRBJ2-1, is DGGITQSPKYLFRKEGQNVTLSCEQNLNHDAMYWYRQDPGQGLRLIYYSQIVNDFQKGDIAEGYSVSREKKESFPLTVTSAQKNPTAFYLCASSSLAGGVGEQFFGPGTRLTVL.

The chain links TRBV7-2 to TRBJ2-3, with 9 bases matching TRBD2. Germline CDR1 reads SGHTA; CDR2 reads FQGNSA. Trimming at V came to 5 bases and at J to 4 bases, leaving 7 bases not matched to a gene. The CDR3 spans 15 residues. CDR3 amino acids: CASSPGLAKSDTQYF. The CDR3 DNA follows: TGTGCCAGCAGCCCGGGACTAGCAAAGTCAGATACGCAGTATTTT.

The chain uses TRBV25-1 and TRBJ1-3; 9 bases are a match to TRBD1. Looked up from germline, CDR1 is MGHDK and CDR2 is SYGVNS. Trimming took 6 bases from V and 0 from J; bases not matched to a gene: 6. This CDR3 contains 16 residues. CDR3 sequence (DNA): TGTGCCAGCAGGGCCTCGGGACAGGGCTCTGGAAACACCATATATTTT. Its protein product is CASRASGQGSGNTIYF.

The rearrangement joins TRBV9 to TRBJ2-1; possible D gene TRBD2, 5 bases. V was clipped by 2 bases and J by 5 bases, with 14 bases between them. This CDR3 comprises 15 residues. CDR1 is SGDLS, CDR2 YYNGEE, per germline. The DNA of the CDR3 is TGTGCCAGCAGCGTTTTAGGAGGCAAGAACAATGAGCAGTTCTTC. It encodes CASSVLGGKNNEQFF.

V is TRBV30 and J is TRBJ1-5; 8 bases map to TRBD1. The CDR3 consists of 15 residues. Germline CDR1 reads GTSNPN; CDR2 reads SVGIG (reference sequence). Losses at the gene ends were 0 bases for V and 6 bases for J; bases not matched to a gene: 7. The CDR3 region has the DNA TGTGCCTGGAGTGTACAGGGGGGATATGGTCAGCCCCAGCATTTT. It translates to CAWSVQGGYGQPQHF.

The DNA of the CDR3 is TGTGCCAGCAGACCCCATGGGGAGGCTCCCTATGGCTACACCTTC. Translating it yields CASRPHGEAPYGYTF. The chain is built from TRBV6-5 and TRBJ1-2; D is uncertain. This CDR3 comprises 15 residues. Germline-derived CDR1 and CDR2 are MNHEY and SVGAGI. Trimming shortened V by 6 bases and J by 4 bases, and 18 bases separated the two germline ends.

This clone has a single count. The CDR3 DNA reads TGTGCCAGCAGTCACAGGTCAATCACCAATGAGCAGTTCTTC. This gives the protein CASSHRSITNEQFF. V gene TRBV7-3 combines with J gene TRBJ2-1; tentative D call: TRBD1 (5 bases). Trimming pared 6 bases from V and 6 bases from J, leaving 15 bases between. This CDR3 has 14 amino acids. Germline assignment: CDR1 SGHTA and CDR2 FQGTGA.